This TCR beta chain was recovered during a study of CD8 T cells in ankylosing spondylitis. Study-level points and caveats: Past research had described some motif variants in reactive arthritis synovial fluid and blood. Disease-associated clones were CD8+ and fairly uncommon in peripheral blood.

This clonotype was detected a few times. The antigen is undetermined. Deletions cut 3 bases from V and 9 bases from J, with 15 bases between. The CDR3 runs to 13 residues. Germline V gene lookup returns CDR1 SGHDT and CDR2 YYEEEE. TCR beta libraries were made by quantitative 5'-RACE with molecular barcodes. TCRdb fed the 5' RACE reads into MiXCR, producing one record per CDR3 protein. The sample consists of around 300,000 distinct CDR3 sequences, approximately 14% of them appearing once. This receptor was taken from a male donor with ankylosing spondylitis or in good health (not recorded which). The chain combines TRBV5-6 with TRBJ1-2; no clear D gene. The sample taken for sequencing was blood, either unsorted or a sorted T cell fraction (not recorded which). CDR3 in amino acids: CASSYREASSYTF. The CDR3 DNA follows: TGTGCCAGCAGCTACCGGGAAGCTTCAAGCTACACCTTC.